Below, 32 T cell receptor beta chains from the same sample are listed, as sequenced in a study of PD-1 blockade in mismatch repair-deficient tumors. TCRdb's copy holds only in-frame clones and misses some; the assay was immunoSEQ multiplex PCR. The sample lists around 100,000 clones, over 60% occurring once. Specimen: peripheral blood, collected approximately 14 months after starting pembrolizumab. These receptors originate from an adult with mismatch repair-deficient cancer.

This clone was counted a few times. V is TRBV7-9 and J is TRBJ1-2; D is uncertain. This CDR3 contains 12 residues. Germline values: CDR1 SEHNR, CDR2 FQNEAQ (reference sequence). V gave up 3 bases and J gave up 8 bases, with 10 bases separating them. The CDR3 coding sequence is TGTGCCAGCAGCTTTCGGGCTCTAGGCTACACCTTC. Translation: CASSFRALGYTF.

CDR3 loop: CASSPAGTEAFF. CDR3 in DNA: TGTGCCAGCTCACCAGCGGGCACTGAAGCTTTCTTT. The chain has TRBV18 and TRBJ1-1; D is undetermined. Germline CDR1 and CDR2: KGHSH and LQKENI. The V and J ends lost 2 bases and 4 bases respectively, with 5 bases between them. The CDR3 runs to 12 residues.

CDR3 in DNA: TGTGCCAGCACAAGGGGGCTCTCTGGGGCCAACGTCCTGACTTTC. This sequence encodes CASTRGLSGANVLTF. The chain employs TRBV6-5 and TRBJ2-6, with TRBD1 matching 7 bases. Germline CDR1 reads MNHEY; CDR2 reads SVGAGI. V lost 7 bases and J lost 0; bases outside the gene matches: 3. This CDR3 spans 15 amino acids.

This clone has just a few counts. The V and J genes are TRBV7-6 and TRBJ1-1; D ambiguous. This CDR3 region has 12 residues. Per germline, CDR1 SGHVS and CDR2 FNYEAQ. V was pared by 5 bases and J by 8 bases, with 12 bases between. The CDR3 loop is CASSVDAAEAFF. Here the CDR3 DNA reads TGTGCCAGCAGCGTCGACGCTGCGGAAGCTTTCTTT.

V usage is TRBV2 and J usage is TRBJ2-7, with 10 bases lining up with TRBD2. The junction had 7 bases not matched to a gene; V was cut back by 4 bases and J by 1 base. The CDR3 covers 16 residues. Per the germline V gene, CDR1 is SNHLY and CDR2 is FYNNEI. CDR3 region: CASSGLAGVGSYEQYF. The CDR3 bases are TGTGCCAGCAGTGGCCTAGCGGGAGTAGGGTCCTACGAGCAGTACTTC.

The V gene is TRBV30, the J gene TRBJ2-3; TRBD1 might be the D (5 bases). Germline V gene sequence: CDR1 GTSNPN, CDR2 SVGIG (reference sequence). This CDR3 is built from 13 residues. The V gene lost 1 base and the J gene lost 5 bases, with 10 bases spanning the gap. CDR3 loop: CAWSEGLGDTQYF. The DNA of the CDR3 is TGTGCCTGGAGTGAGGGGTTAGGAGATACGCAGTATTTT.

This clone showed up many times. This chain connects TRBV7-8 to TRBJ2-1; D unclear. Germline CDR1 SGHVS, CDR2 FQNEAQ. V was pared by 6 bases and J by 3 bases, with 18 bases between. The length of the CDR3 is 16 residues. CDR3 region: CASSPVLEVGYNEQFF. CDR3 nucleotides: TGTGCCAGCAGTCCCGTCTTAGAGGTGGGCTACAATGAGCAGTTCTTC.

This rearrangement joins TRBV11-2 to TRBJ2-7, with a weak D call TRBD2 (5 bases). There are 14 residues in the CDR3. The V gene's germline CDR1 is SGHAT and CDR2 FQNNGV. V was trimmed by 5 bases and J by 5 bases, leaving 16 bases between them. CDR3 protein: CASSQDRTSDEQYF. CDR3 DNA: TGTGCCAGCAGCCAAGATAGGACTTCCGACGAGCAGTACTTC.

This clone was picked up one time. The gene calls are TRBV28 and TRBJ1-4; no definite D call. The germline V and J ends were trimmed by 2 bases and 5 bases, with 6 bases remaining between them. The CDR3 contains 13 residues. In germline, CDR1 is MDHEN, CDR2 SYDVKM. The CDR3 nucleotides are TGTGCCAGCAGTTTACCTCTAAATGAAAAACTGTTTTTT. It specifies CASSLPLNEKLFF. Supplemented by reference TRBV28 and TRBJ1-4, the full variable domain reads DVKVTQSSRYLVKRTGEKVFLECVQDMDHENMFWYRQDPGLGLRLIYFSYDVKMKEKGDIPEGYSVSREKKERFSLILESASTNQTSMYLCASSLPLNEKLFFGSGTQLSVL.

V and J are TRBV5-1 and TRBJ2-1; TRBD1 aligns across 7 bases. The CDR3 is 15 amino acids. The germline CDR1 and CDR2 sequences are SGHRS and YFSETQ. Unmatched junction bases numbered 5, after V lost 2 bases and J lost 3 bases. Here the CDR3 reads CASSLLGGGYNEQFF. For the CDR3, the DNA is TGCGCCAGCAGCTTACTAGGGGGCGGCTACAATGAGCAGTTCTTC.

CDR3 amino acids: CASSPGQGHGYTF. CDR3 sequence (DNA): TGTGCCAGCAGCCCCGGACAGGGGCACGGCTACACCTTC. This sequence joins TRBV7-6 and TRBJ1-2, with 9 bases aligning to TRBD1. Per germline, CDR1 SGHVS and CDR2 FNYEAQ. This CDR3 is built from 13 residues. J gave up 8 bases and V 5 bases, and 6 bases lay outside the gene matches.

This clone was counted a few times. This chain joins TRBV2 and TRBJ1-1; TRBD1 might be the D (6 bases). V shed 7 bases and J shed 1 base, with 19 bases lying between them. From germline, CDR1 is SNHLY and CDR2 FYNNEI. The CDR3 extends over 16 amino acids. The CDR3 DNA reads as TGTGCCAGCAATCCGGAGACAGGATACCCGAACACTGAAGCTTTCTTT. Translating it yields CASNPETGYPNTEAFF.

The chain uses TRBV4-2 and TRBJ2-1; D perhaps matches TRBD1 (6 bases). This CDR3 has 16 amino acids. The V gene's germline CDR1 is LGHNA and CDR2 YNFKEQ. V was trimmed by 1 base and J by 6 bases, leaving 16 bases between them. The CDR3: CASSQGNGQGRNEQFF. CDR3 nucleotides: TGTGCCAGCAGCCAAGGGAATGGGCAGGGGCGCAATGAGCAGTTCTTC.

A note on this clone: Different DNA sequences within this sample yield the same CDR3. The chain has TRBV7-2 and TRBJ2-1; D ambiguous. Germline CDR1 reads SGHTA; CDR2 reads FQGNSA. The CDR3 is 12 residues long. Trimming stripped 5 bases from V and 5 bases from J, with 7 bases between. The CDR3 protein is CASSSRDNEQFF. Written as DNA, the CDR3 is TGTGCCAGCAGCAGCCGGGACAATGAGCAGTTCTTC.

This clone turned up a few times. The chain recombines TRBV6-5 with TRBJ1-1, with D hard to call. The germline V gene encodes CDR1 MNHEY and CDR2 SVGAGI. V gave up 2 bases and J gave up 9 bases, with 19 bases separating them. The CDR3 extends over 15 amino acids. Here the CDR3 DNA reads TGTGCCAGCAGTTACGGAATTAGGGTCGTTGATAAAGCTTTCTTT. Translation gives CASSYGIRVVDKAFF.

V is TRBV21-1 and J is TRBJ1-1; the table's D call, TRBD1, was not checked against the DNA. TRBV21-1 is recorded as a pseudogene. The CDR3 contains 17 residues. CDR3 DNA: TGTGCCAGCAGCAGCGCGGGACAGGGGGCAATGAGCACTGAAGCTTTCTTT. Translating it yields CASSSAGQGAMSTEAFF.

The rearrangement uses TRBV27 and TRBJ2-7; D is unresolved. The CDR3 totals 14 residues. V was clipped by 3 bases and J by 3 bases, with 12 bases between them. The germline V gene encodes CDR1 MNHEY and CDR2 SMNVEV (reference sequence). The CDR3 sequence is CASSFSGPIYEQYF. The CDR3 DNA reads as TGTGCCAGCAGTTTTTCCGGCCCGATCTACGAGCAGTACTTC.

The chain joins TRBV18 to TRBJ1-2; D unresolved. The CDR3 has 13 residues. V was pared by 1 base and J by 6 bases, with 9 bases between. Germline V lookup: CDR1 KGHSH, CDR2 LQKENI. In DNA form, the CDR3 reads TGTGCCAGCTCACCACAGGGAACAGATGGCTACACCTTC. This sequence encodes CASSPQGTDGYTF.

The J gene is TRBJ1-2, the V gene TRBV30; D call uncertain. The V gene lost 2 bases and the J gene lost 7 bases, with 17 bases spanning the gap. The CDR3 has 14 residues. Per germline, CDR1 GTSNPN and CDR2 SVGIG (reference sequence). CDR3: CAWSLSATSFGYTF. For the CDR3, the DNA is TGTGCCTGGAGTTTGTCGGCTACCTCCTTTGGCTACACCTTC.

V and J are TRBV19 and TRBJ2-1; D possibly uses TRBD1 or TRBD2 (6 bases each). V was clipped by 9 bases and J by 8 bases, with 20 bases between them. CDR3 length: 14 residues. Germline V gives CDR1 LNHDA, CDR2 SQIVND (reference sequence). CDR3 nucleotides: TGTGCCAGCGGATCGGGGGCCAGTGGCCATGAGCAGTTCTTC. Residues: CASGSGASGHEQFF.

The chain uses TRBV27 and TRBJ2-5; TRBD2 matches at 7 bases. Near its end, the DNA agrees better with TRBJ2-7, so the J call may be wrong. The CDR3 has 14 residues. CDR1 is MNHEY, CDR2 SMNVEV, per germline (reference sequence). The CDR3 DNA reads as TGTGCCAGCAGTCTTGCTAGCGGAACCTACGAGCAGTACTTC. Amino acids: CASSLASGTYEQYF.

V is TRBV19 and J is TRBJ1-4, with a possible D match to TRBD1 (5 bases). V was clipped by 3 bases and J by 13 bases, with 18 bases between them. The CDR3 covers 14 residues. Germline CDR1 and CDR2: LNHDA and SQIVND (reference sequence). The CDR3 region is CASSIGVGNRRLFF. Written as DNA, the CDR3 is TGTGCCAGTAGTATTGGGGTGGGAAACAGGCGACTGTTTTTT.

CDR3 DNA: TGTGCCACCAGGGGCAGATCTTACACAGATACGCAGTATTTT. Translating gives CATRGRSYTDTQYF. The chain recombines TRBV15 with TRBJ2-3; no firm D call. With 6 bases removed from V and 2 bases from J, the gap between germline ends came to 12 bases. This CDR3 spans 14 amino acids. Germline V gene sequence: CDR1 LNHNV, CDR2 YYDKDF (reference sequence).

J is TRBJ2-1 and V is TRBV5-1; TRBD2 matches 10 bases. Trimming cost V 0 bases and J 5 bases; bases outside gene matches: 2. CDR3 length: 15 residues. CDR1 and CDR2 (germline): SGHRS, YFSETQ. CDR3 in amino acids: CASSLAGLADNEQFF. For the CDR3, the DNA is TGCGCCAGCAGCTTGGCTGGACTAGCGGACAATGAGCAGTTCTTC.

A few counts support this clone. V and J are TRBV30 and TRBJ1-1, with D hard to call. The CDR3 runs 11 residues. Germline CDR1 reads GTSNPN; CDR2 reads SVGIG (reference sequence). V lost 5 bases and J 11 bases, leaving 15 bases between the germline ends. Here the CDR3 DNA reads TGTGCCTGGGGGCCTGAGGCTGGTGCTTTCTTT. Protein sequence: CAWGPEAGAFF. Full variable domain (rest looked up from reference TRBV30 and TRBJ1-1): SQTIHQWPATLVQPVGSPLSLECTVEGTSNPNLYWYRQAAGRGLQLLFYSVGIGQISSEVPQNLSASRPQDRQFILSSKKLLLSDSGFYLCAWGPEAGAFFGQGTRLTVV.

The V call is TRBV7-9, the J call TRBJ2-1; TRBD2 matches at 7 bases. Germline V gene data show CDR1 as SEHNR and CDR2 as FQNEAQ (reference sequence). This CDR3 has 15 amino acids. The trim removed 5 bases at V and 2 bases at J, leaving 6 bases unmatched. CDR3 region: CASSPLAAAYNEQFF. The CDR3 nucleotides read TGTGCCAGCAGCCCTCTAGCGGCCGCCTACAATGAGCAGTTCTTC. The full variable domain, with the rest looked up from reference TRBV7-9 and TRBJ2-1, is DTGVSQNPRHKITKRGQNVTFRCDPISEHNRLYWYRQTLGQGPEFLTYFQNEAQLEKSRLLSDRFSAERPKGSFSTLEIQRTEQGDSAMYLCASSPLAAAYNEQFFGPGTRLTVL.

This chain connects TRBV6-1 to TRBJ2-5; D gene uncertain. CDR3 length equals 11 residues. Deletions cut 5 bases from V and 9 bases from J, with 10 bases between. From germline, CDR1 is MNHNS and CDR2 SASEGT. CDR3 in DNA: TGTGCCAGCAGTCCTCCGCCGGCCCAGTACTTC. This encodes CASSPPPAQYF.

This chain links TRBV10-3 with TRBJ1-5; the D is unclear. Germline V gene sequence: CDR1 ENHRY, CDR2 SYGVKD. Trimming shortened V by 3 bases and J by 0 bases, and 9 bases separated the two germline ends. This CDR3 has 15 residues. CDR3 bases: TGTGCCATCAGTGAAGGAGGATATAGCAATCAGCCCCAGCATTTT. As protein: CAISEGGYSNQPQHF.

The CDR3 sequence is CAINRQGATEAFF. The CDR3, as DNA: TGTGCCATCAACCGACAGGGGGCGACTGAAGCTTTCTTT. The V gene is TRBV10-3, the J gene TRBJ1-1, with 10 positions matching TRBD1. The CDR3 is 13 amino acids. Per germline, CDR1 ENHRY and CDR2 SYGVKD. V was pared by 7 bases and J by 5 bases, with 4 bases of the junction left unmatched.

CDR3 sequence (DNA): TGTGCCAGTAGTACCCCGTATCGGAGCTCTGGAAACACCATATATTTT. Translation: CASSTPYRSSGNTIYF. V and J are TRBV19 and TRBJ1-3; no clear D. This CDR3 region has 16 residues. Trimming pared 4 bases from V and 0 bases from J, leaving 13 bases between. Germline CDR1 and CDR2: LNHDA and SQIVND (reference sequence).

The rearrangement uses TRBV9 and TRBJ2-3; 12 nucleotides match TRBD2. This CDR3 is built from 16 residues. V trimming: 3 bases; J trimming: 3 bases; junction bases outside the gene matches: 5. CDR1 is SGDLS and CDR2 is YYNGEE in the germline V gene. CDR3 sequence reads: CASSASTSGGTDTQYF. The CDR3 nucleotides are TGTGCCAGCAGCGCTAGTACTAGCGGGGGGACAGATACGCAGTATTTT.

The J gene is TRBJ2-2, the V gene TRBV7-3; D is possibly TRBD1 (6 bases). Deletions cut 4 bases from V and 8 bases from J, with 14 bases between. The CDR3 is made up of 14 amino acids. Per germline, CDR1 SGHTA and CDR2 FQGTGA. The CDR3 bases are TGTGCCAGCAGCTCGGACAGCGCGTGGGGGGAGCTGTTTTTT. Protein sequence: CASSSDSAWGELFF.